This note documents a single T cell receptor (beta chain) sequence. The target of this receptor is not known. Qualities for individual bases were not recorded, and no much larger clone is one base off. These data come from a study of a mutant IDH1 vaccine in newly diagnosed glioma (dated by TCRdb to the early 2020s). Background for the entire study: Vaccination was initiated 4-6 weeks after radiotherapy alone, or concurrently with temozolomide cycles in the chemotherapy-containing groups. Visit V12 was the week-35 safety follow-up and visit V13 was the week-47 end of study. For exploratory analyses, 25 treated patients had longitudinal TCRB deep sequencing done wherever samples were available. Prior to enrollment, standard therapy consisting of radiotherapy alone, temozolomide alone, or radiochemotherapy with temozolomide had been administered to patients, with the combination being received by most patients. Peripheral blood was drawn at six visits: V03 (baseline), V05, V07, V10, V12 and V13. The approximately 30 treated patients were approximately 62% male and around 40% female, with a mean age of roughly 40 years. Broad study findings and their caveats: Immune responses induced by the vaccine were seen in over 80% of patients across multiple MHC alleles. Availability determined which PBMC samples were chosen for TCRB deep sequencing. According to the authors, sample limitations meant that analyses of patient blood samples could not be reproduced. Changes in the top peripheral T cell clonotypes picked up by TCRB sequencing did not appear to be linked to pseudoprogression.

The protocol used for the library was the immunoSEQ multiplex PCR assay. Following the manufacturer's protocol, the hsTCRB Kit was used to amplify rearranged TCR beta chain sequences. An Illumina MiSeq was used to sequence the TCRB libraries. For the original study's pipeline: The proprietary platform of the kit vendor was used for demultiplexing, trimming and gene mapping. Sourced from immuneACCESS, this table was stored by TCRdb with only in-frame sequences that have V and J called. A share of the clones is absent; for the studies checked, an unresolved V gene accounts for under half, and the remainder has no known explanation. V and J calls and clone size are those listed in that table; D and trimming were worked out from the DNA. In this sample the table shows approximately 50,000 clones, around 86% of which occur a single time. The leading ten clones occupy approximately 3.5% of the sample.

Explained via the paper, the time point label denotes: week 47, end of study. Each vaccine dose, consisting of 300 ug of a 20-mer mutant IDH1 peptide in Montanide, was administered subcutaneously with topical imiquimod. Eight vaccinations were administered to patients in weeks 1, 3, 5, 7, 11, 15, 19 and 23, corresponding to visits V03 through V10. Donors had newly diagnosed WHO grade 3 or 4 IDH1-mutant astrocytomas with loss of nuclear ATRX. The samples were drawn from NOA16, a multicentre, single-arm, open-label phase I trial in Germany that tested a mutant IDH1 peptide vaccine in humans for the first time. Genomic DNA for TCRB sequencing was isolated from EDTA blood with the DNeasy Blood and Tissue Kit. CDR3 length: 14 amino acids, cysteine to phenylalanine. Only the CDR3 region is kept as DNA, spanning 42 bases read in frame from base 1. V is shortened by 4 bases, J by 4 bases, and the region joining them spans 14 bases. Per the germline V gene, SGHDT is the CDR1 and YYEEEE is the CDR2.

This receptor chain uses TRBV5-6 and TRBJ2-5, with a weak D call of TRBD2 (6 bases match). This material consisted of PBMCs, taken from a glioma patient whose treatment included an IDH1 peptide vaccine. This receptor was identified in a woman between 50 and 59 years old with glioma. CDR3 sequence: CASSALVGGETQYF. The bases read TGTGCCAGCAGCGCCTTAGTGGGGGGAGAGACCCAGTACTTC. Extended through the reference TRBV5-6 and TRBJ2-5 proteins, this CDR3 yields the full variable domain: DAGVTQSPTHLIKTRGQQVTLRCSPKSGHDTVSWYQQALGQGPQFIFQYYEEEERQRGNFPDRFSGHQFPNYSSELNVNALLLGDSALYLCASSALVGGETQYFGPGTRLLVL.